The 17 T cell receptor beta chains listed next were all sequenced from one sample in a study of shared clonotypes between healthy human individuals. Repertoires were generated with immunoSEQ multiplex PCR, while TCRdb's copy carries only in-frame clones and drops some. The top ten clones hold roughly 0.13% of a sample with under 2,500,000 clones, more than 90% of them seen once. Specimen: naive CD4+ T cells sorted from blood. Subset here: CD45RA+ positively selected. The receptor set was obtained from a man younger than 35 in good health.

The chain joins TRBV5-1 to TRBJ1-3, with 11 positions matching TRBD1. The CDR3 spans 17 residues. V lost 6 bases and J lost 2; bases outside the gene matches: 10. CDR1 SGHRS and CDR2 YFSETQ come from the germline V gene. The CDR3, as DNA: TGCGCCAGCAAAAGTTGGACAGGGGGCAACACTGGAAACACCATATATTTT. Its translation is CASKSWTGGNTGNTIYF.

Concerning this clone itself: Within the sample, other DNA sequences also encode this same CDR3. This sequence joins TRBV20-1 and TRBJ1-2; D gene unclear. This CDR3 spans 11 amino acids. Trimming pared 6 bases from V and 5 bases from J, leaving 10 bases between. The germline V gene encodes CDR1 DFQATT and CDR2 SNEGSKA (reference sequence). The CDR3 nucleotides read TGCAGTGCCCCTAGGGATTATGGCTACACCTTC. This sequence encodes CSAPRDYGYTF.

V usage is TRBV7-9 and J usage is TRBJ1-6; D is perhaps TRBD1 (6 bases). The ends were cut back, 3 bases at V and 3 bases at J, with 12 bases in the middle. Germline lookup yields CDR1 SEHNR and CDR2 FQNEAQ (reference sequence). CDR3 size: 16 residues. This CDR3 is CASSLAGTLYNSPLHF. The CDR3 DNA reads TGTGCCAGCAGCTTGGCCGGGACACTCTATAATTCACCCCTCCACTTT.

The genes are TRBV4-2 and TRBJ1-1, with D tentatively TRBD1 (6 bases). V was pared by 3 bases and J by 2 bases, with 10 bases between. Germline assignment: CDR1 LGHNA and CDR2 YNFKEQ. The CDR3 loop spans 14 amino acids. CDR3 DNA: TGTGCCAGCAGCCATGCCGGGGGCAACACTGAAGCTTTCTTT. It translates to CASSHAGGNTEAFF.

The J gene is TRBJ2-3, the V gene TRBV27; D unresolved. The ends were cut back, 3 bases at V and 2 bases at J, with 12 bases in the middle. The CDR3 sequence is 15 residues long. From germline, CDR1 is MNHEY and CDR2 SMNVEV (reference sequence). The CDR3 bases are TGTGCCAGCAGTTTGGTGAGGCGCGACACAGATACGCAGTATTTT. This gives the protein CASSLVRRDTDTQYF.

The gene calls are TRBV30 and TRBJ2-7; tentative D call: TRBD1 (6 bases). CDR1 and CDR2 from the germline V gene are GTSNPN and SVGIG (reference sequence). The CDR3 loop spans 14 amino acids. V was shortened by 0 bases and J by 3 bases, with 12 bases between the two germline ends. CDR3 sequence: CAWSVRDISYEQYF. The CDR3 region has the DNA TGTGCCTGGAGTGTAAGGGACATTAGCTACGAGCAGTACTTC.

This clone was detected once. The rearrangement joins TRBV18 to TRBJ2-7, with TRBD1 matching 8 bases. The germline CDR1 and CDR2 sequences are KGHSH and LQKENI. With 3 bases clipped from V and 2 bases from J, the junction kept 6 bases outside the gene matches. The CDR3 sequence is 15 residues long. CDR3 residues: CASSPGTGKTYEQYF. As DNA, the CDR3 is TGTGCCAGCTCACCCGGGACAGGAAAGACCTACGAGCAGTACTTC.

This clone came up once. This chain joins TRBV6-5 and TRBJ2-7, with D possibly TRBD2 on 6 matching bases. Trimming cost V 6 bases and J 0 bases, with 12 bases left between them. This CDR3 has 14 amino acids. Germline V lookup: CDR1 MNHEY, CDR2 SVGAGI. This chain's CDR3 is CASSPGGPSYEQYF. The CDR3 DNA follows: TGTGCCAGCAGCCCCGGAGGGCCCTCCTACGAGCAGTACTTC.

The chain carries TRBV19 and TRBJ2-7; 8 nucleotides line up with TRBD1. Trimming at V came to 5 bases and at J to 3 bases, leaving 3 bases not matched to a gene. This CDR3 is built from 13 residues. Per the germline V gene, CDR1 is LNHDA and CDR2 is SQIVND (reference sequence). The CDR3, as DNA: TGTGCCAGTAGTGTTGACAGGGGCTACGAGCAGTACTTC. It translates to CASSVDRGYEQYF.

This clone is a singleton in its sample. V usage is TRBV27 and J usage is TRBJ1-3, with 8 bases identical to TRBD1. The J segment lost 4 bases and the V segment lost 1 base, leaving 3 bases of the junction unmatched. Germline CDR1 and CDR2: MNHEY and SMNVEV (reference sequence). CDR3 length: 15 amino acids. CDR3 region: CASSLWAGGGNTIYF. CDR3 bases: TGTGCCAGCAGTTTATGGGCAGGGGGCGGAAACACCATATATTTT.

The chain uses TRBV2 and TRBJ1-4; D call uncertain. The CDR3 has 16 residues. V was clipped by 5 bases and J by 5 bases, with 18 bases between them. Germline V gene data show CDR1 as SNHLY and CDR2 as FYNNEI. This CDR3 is CASSQTFQAWNEKLFF. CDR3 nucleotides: TGTGCCAGCAGTCAGACCTTCCAGGCTTGGAATGAAAAACTGTTTTTT.

The CDR3 DNA follows: TGTGCCAGCAGCTTAGATACCCTCCTTAATGAAAAACTGTTTTTT. It codes for CASSLDTLLNEKLFF. The chain carries TRBV7-9 and TRBJ1-4, with D unresolved. CDR3 length equals 15 residues. The germline V and J ends were trimmed by 1 base and 4 bases, with 10 bases remaining between them. CDR1 is SEHNR, CDR2 FQNEAQ, per germline (reference sequence).

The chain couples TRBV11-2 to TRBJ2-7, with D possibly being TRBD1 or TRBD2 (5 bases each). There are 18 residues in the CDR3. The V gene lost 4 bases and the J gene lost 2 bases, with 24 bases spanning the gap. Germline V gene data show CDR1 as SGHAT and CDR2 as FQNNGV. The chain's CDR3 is CASSSPSLGGPLPYEQYF. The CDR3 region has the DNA TGTGCCAGCAGCTCCCCTTCTCTTGGGGGTCCCTTGCCCTACGAGCAGTACTTC.

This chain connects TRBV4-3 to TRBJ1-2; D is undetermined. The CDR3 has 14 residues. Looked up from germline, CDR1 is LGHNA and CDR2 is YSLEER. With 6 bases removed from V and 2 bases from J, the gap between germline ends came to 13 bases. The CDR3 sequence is CASSRQHGNYGYTF. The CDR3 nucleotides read TGCGCCAGCAGTCGGCAACACGGAAACTATGGCTACACCTTC.

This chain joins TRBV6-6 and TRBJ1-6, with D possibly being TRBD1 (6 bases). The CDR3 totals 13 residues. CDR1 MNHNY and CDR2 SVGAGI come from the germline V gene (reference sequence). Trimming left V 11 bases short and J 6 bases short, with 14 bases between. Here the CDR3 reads CAASGAGNSPLHF. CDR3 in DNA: TGTGCCGCATCAGGGGCAGGTAATTCACCCCTCCACTTT.

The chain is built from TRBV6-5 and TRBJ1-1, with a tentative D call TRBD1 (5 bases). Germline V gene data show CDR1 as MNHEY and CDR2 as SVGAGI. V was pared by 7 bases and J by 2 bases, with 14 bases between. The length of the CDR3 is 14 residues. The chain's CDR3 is CASTKRGGNTEAFF. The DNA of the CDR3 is TGTGCCAGCACCAAGCGGGGCGGAAACACTGAAGCTTTCTTT.

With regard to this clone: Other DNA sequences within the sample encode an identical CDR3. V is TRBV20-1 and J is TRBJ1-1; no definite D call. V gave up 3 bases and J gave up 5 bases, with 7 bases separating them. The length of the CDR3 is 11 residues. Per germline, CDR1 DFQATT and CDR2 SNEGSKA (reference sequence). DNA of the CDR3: TGCAGTGCTAGTTCTGGGACTGAAGCTTTCTTT. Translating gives CSASSGTEAFF.